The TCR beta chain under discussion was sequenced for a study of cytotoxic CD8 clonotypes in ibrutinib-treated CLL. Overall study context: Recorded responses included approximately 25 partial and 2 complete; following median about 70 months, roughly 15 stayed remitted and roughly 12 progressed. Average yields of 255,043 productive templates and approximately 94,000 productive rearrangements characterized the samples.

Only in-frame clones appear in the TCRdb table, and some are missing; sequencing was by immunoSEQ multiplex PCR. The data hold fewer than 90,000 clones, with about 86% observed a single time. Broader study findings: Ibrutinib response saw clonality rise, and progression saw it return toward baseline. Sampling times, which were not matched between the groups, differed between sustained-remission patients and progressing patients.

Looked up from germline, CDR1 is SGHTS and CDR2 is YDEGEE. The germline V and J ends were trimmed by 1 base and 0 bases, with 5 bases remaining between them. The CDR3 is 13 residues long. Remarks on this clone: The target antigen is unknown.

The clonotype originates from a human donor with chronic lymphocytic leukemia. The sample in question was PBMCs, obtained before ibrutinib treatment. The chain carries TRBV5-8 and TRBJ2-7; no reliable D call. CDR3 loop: CASSLRASYEQYF. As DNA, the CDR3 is TGTGCCAGCAGCTTGCGGGCCTCCTACGAGCAGTACTTC.